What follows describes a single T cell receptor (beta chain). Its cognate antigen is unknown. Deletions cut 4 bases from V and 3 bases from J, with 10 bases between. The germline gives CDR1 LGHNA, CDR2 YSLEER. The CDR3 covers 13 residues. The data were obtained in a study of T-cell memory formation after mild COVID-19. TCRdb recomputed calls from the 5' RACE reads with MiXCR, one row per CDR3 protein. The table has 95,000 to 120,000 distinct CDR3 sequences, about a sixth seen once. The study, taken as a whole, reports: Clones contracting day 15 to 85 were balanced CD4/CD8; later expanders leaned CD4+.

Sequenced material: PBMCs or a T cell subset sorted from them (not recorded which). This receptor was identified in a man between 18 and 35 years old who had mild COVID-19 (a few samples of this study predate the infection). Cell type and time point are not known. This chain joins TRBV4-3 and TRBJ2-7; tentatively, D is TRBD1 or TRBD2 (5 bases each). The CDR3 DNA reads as TGCGCCAGCAGCCTATCGGGGCGCTACGAGCAGTACTTC. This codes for CASSLSGRYEQYF.